This is a list of T cell receptor beta chains from one sample in a study of CD8+CD57+ T cells in acquired aplastic anemia. TCRdb re-called the reads with MiXCR, one entry per CDR3 protein. The repertoire includes about 180,000 distinct CDR3 sequences, less than 55% of them detected once, and about 2.9% sits in the top ten. Sequenced: sorted CD4+, CD8+, or CD8+CD57+ T cells (not recorded which) from PBMCs. The origin of the receptors is a human donor in good health. CDR3s include the opening cysteine and the closing phenylalanine or tryptophan. Fields, in order: clone size, D gene, V gene, J gene, CDR3 protein, CDR3 DNA. The D gene is left open where the match is weak. Size tells how often a clone was seen (once, few, many) or the class of an expanded clone, and some rows leave it out.

clone_size: many; d_call: -; v_call: TRBV19; j_call: TRBJ2-2; cdr3_aa: CASSIDRDPGELFF; cdr3_nt: TGTGCCAGTAGTATAGACAGGGATCCCGGGGAGCTGTTTTTT
clone_size: many; d_call: TRBD1; v_call: TRBV27; j_call: TRBJ1-2; cdr3_aa: CASRSSGGDGYTF; cdr3_nt: TGTGCCAGCAGATCCTCAGGGGGGGATGGCTACACCTTC
clone_size: -; d_call: -; v_call: TRBV6-1; j_call: TRBJ2-1; cdr3_aa: CASSGDSYNEQFF; cdr3_nt: TGTGCCAGCAGTGGAGACAGCTACAATGAGCAGTTCTTC
clone_size: many; d_call: -; v_call: TRBV19; j_call: TRBJ2-3; cdr3_aa: CASSLGPSTDTQYF; cdr3_nt: TGTGCCAGTAGTTTGGGGCCTAGCACAGATACGCAGTATTTT
clone_size: few; d_call: TRBD1; v_call: TRBV10-3; j_call: TRBJ1-1; cdr3_aa: CAIRGDRVSEAFF; cdr3_nt: TGTGCCATCAGGGGGGACAGAGTTTCTGAAGCTTTCTTT
clone_size: -; d_call: TRBD1; v_call: TRBV2; j_call: TRBJ1-2; cdr3_aa: CASSGTALGYGYTF; cdr3_nt: TGTGCCAGCAGCGGGACAGCCTTAGGCTATGGCTACACCTTC
clone_size: -; d_call: -; v_call: TRBV12-3/TRBV12-4; j_call: TRBJ2-1; cdr3_aa: CASSLRAGTSGEQFF; cdr3_nt: TGTGCCAGCAGTTTGCGGGCCGGGACTTCTGGGGAGCAGTTCTTC
clone_size: -; d_call: -; v_call: TRBV2; j_call: TRBJ2-5; cdr3_aa: CASSEEGVETQYF; cdr3_nt: TGTGCCAGCAGTGAAGAAGGTGTGGAGACCCAGTACTTC
clone_size: many; d_call: -; v_call: TRBV9; j_call: TRBJ2-5; cdr3_aa: CASSASGGQGTQYF; cdr3_nt: TGTGCCAGCAGCGCTAGCGGGGGACAGGGGACCCAGTACTTC
clone_size: many; d_call: TRBD1; v_call: TRBV20-1; j_call: TRBJ2-7; cdr3_aa: CSARDFGQGAGEQYF; cdr3_nt: TGCAGTGCTAGAGATTTCGGTCAGGGGGCGGGCGAGCAGTACTTC
clone_size: many; d_call: -; v_call: TRBV5-1; j_call: TRBJ2-1; cdr3_aa: CASSLDGAYNEQFF; cdr3_nt: TGCGCCAGCAGCTTGGACGGTGCCTACAATGAGCAGTTCTTC
clone_size: -; d_call: -; v_call: TRBV2; j_call: TRBJ1-2; cdr3_aa: CASHRESISGYAF; cdr3_nt: TGTGCCAGTCACAGGGAATCCATCTCTGGCTACGCCTTC
clone_size: many; d_call: -; v_call: TRBV19; j_call: TRBJ1-2; cdr3_aa: CASSTTGTLTNYGYTF; cdr3_nt: TGTGCCAGTAGTACTACCGGGACCCTCACTAACTATGGCTACACCTTC
clone_size: few; d_call: TRBD1; v_call: TRBV2; j_call: TRBJ2-2; cdr3_aa: CASSEDRVAGELFF; cdr3_nt: TGTGCCAGCAGTGAGGACAGGGTGGCCGGGGAGCTGTTTTTT
clone_size: -; d_call: -; v_call: TRBV10-2; j_call: TRBJ1-1; cdr3_aa: CASSEERGWAFF; cdr3_nt: TGCGCCAGCAGTGAAGAAAGGGGTTGGGCTTTCTTT
clone_size: many; d_call: TRBD2; v_call: TRBV7-9; j_call: TRBJ2-7; cdr3_aa: CASSLAGLVSYEQYF; cdr3_nt: TGTGCCAGCAGCTTAGCGGGACTAGTGTCCTACGAGCAGTACTTC
clone_size: many; d_call: -; v_call: TRBV20-1; j_call: TRBJ2-5; cdr3_aa: CSARAPTGLPQYF; cdr3_nt: TGCAGTGCTAGGGCTCCCACAGGGCTTCCCCAGTACTTC
clone_size: -; d_call: -; v_call: TRBV14; j_call: TRBJ2-7; cdr3_aa: CASSQGWRTLYEQYF; cdr3_nt: TGTGCCAGCAGCCAAGGGTGGCGGACCCTCTACGAGCAGTACTTC
clone_size: many; d_call: -; v_call: TRBV24-1; j_call: TRBJ1-2; cdr3_aa: CATSDRSRDNYGYTF; cdr3_nt: TGTGCCACCAGTGATCGAAGCCGGGACAACTATGGCTACACCTTC
clone_size: few; d_call: TRBD1; v_call: TRBV15; j_call: TRBJ2-5; cdr3_aa: CATSRGGTVGGETQYF; cdr3_nt: TGTGCCACCAGCAGAGGAGGGACAGTCGGCGGCGAGACCCAGTACTTC
clone_size: -; d_call: -; v_call: TRBV19; j_call: TRBJ2-7; cdr3_aa: CASSSQGLLYEQYF; cdr3_nt: TGTGCCAGTAGTTCCCAAGGACTCCTCTACGAGCAGTACTTC
clone_size: -; d_call: -; v_call: TRBV24-1; j_call: TRBJ2-5; cdr3_aa: CATSDTDFGETQYF; cdr3_nt: TGTGCCACCAGTGATACGGACTTTGGGGAGACCCAGTACTTC
clone_size: many; d_call: -; v_call: TRBV7-9; j_call: TRBJ1-1; cdr3_aa: CASSLIGIGSEAFF; cdr3_nt: TGTGCCAGCAGCTTAATTGGGATTGGGTCTGAAGCTTTCTTT
clone_size: -; d_call: -; v_call: TRBV29-1; j_call: TRBJ1-1; cdr3_aa: CSFQVTTEAFF; cdr3_nt: TGCAGTTTCCAGGTTACCACTGAAGCTTTCTTT
clone_size: once; d_call: -; v_call: TRBV7-9; j_call: TRBJ1-5; cdr3_aa: CASSALGPQHF; cdr3_nt: TGTGCCAGCAGCGCCCTGGGGCCCCAGCATTTT
clone_size: -; d_call: TRBD1; v_call: TRBV27; j_call: TRBJ1-1; cdr3_aa: CASSSGQGARTEAFF; cdr3_nt: TGTGCCAGCAGTTCGGGACAGGGGGCGCGGACTGAAGCTTTCTTT
clone_size: -; d_call: -; v_call: TRBV9; j_call: TRBJ2-3; cdr3_aa: CASTPLAGPDTQYF; cdr3_nt: TGTGCCAGCACCCCGCTCGCTGGCCCAGATACGCAGTATTTT
clone_size: -; d_call: TRBD2; v_call: TRBV7-2; j_call: TRBJ2-7; cdr3_aa: CASSLVVGGAYEQYF; cdr3_nt: TGTGCCAGCAGCTTAGTGGTGGGAGGGGCCTACGAGCAGTACTTC
clone_size: -; d_call: -; v_call: TRBV9; j_call: TRBJ2-7; cdr3_aa: CASSDGVEQYF; cdr3_nt: TGTGCCAGCAGCGACGGGGTGGAGCAGTACTTC
clone_size: -; d_call: -; v_call: TRBV7-8; j_call: TRBJ2-5; cdr3_aa: CASSPSETQHF; cdr3_nt: TGTGCCAGCTCACCGTCAGAGACCCAGCACTTC
clone_size: -; d_call: TRBD2; v_call: TRBV20-1; j_call: TRBJ2-7; cdr3_aa: CSAIRLAGPYEQYF; cdr3_nt: TGCAGTGCTATCAGACTAGCGGGGCCCTACGAGCAGTACTTC
clone_size: few; d_call: -; v_call: TRBV7-9; j_call: TRBJ1-2; cdr3_aa: CASTREDNYGYTF; cdr3_nt: TGTGCCAGCACCCGGGAGGATAACTATGGCTACACCTTC
clone_size: -; d_call: TRBD1; v_call: TRBV6-5; j_call: TRBJ1-2; cdr3_aa: CASSYSTAGGAFGYTF; cdr3_nt: TGTGCCAGCAGTTACTCGACGGCAGGGGGAGCGTTTGGCTACACCTTC
clone_size: -; d_call: TRBD2; v_call: TRBV30; j_call: TRBJ2-7; cdr3_aa: CAWNPRTSGILSYEQYF; cdr3_nt: TGTGCCTGGAACCCCAGGACTAGCGGGATCCTATCCTACGAGCAGTACTTC
clone_size: few; d_call: TRBD1; v_call: TRBV24-1; j_call: TRBJ2-6; cdr3_aa: CASSSLGQGSGANVLTF; cdr3_nt: TGTGCCAGCAGTTCCCTTGGACAGGGCTCTGGGGCCAACGTCCTGACTTTC
clone_size: once; d_call: TRBD1; v_call: TRBV5-5; j_call: TRBJ2-7; cdr3_aa: CASSLYTGGYEQYF; cdr3_nt: TGTGCCAGCAGCTTGTATACAGGGGGTTACGAGCAGTACTTC
clone_size: many; d_call: -; v_call: TRBV28; j_call: TRBJ1-2; cdr3_aa: CASKGGGYTF; cdr3_nt: TGTGCCAGCAAGGGCGGGGGCTACACCTTC
clone_size: -; d_call: -; v_call: TRBV19; j_call: TRBJ2-5; cdr3_aa: CASKVGGNQETQYF; cdr3_nt: TGTGCCAGTAAGGTCGGGGGAAACCAAGAGACCCAGTACTTC
clone_size: -; d_call: TRBD1; v_call: TRBV25-1; j_call: TRBJ2-2; cdr3_aa: CATSRTGANTGELFF; cdr3_nt: TGCGCCACCAGCCGGACAGGGGCGAACACCGGGGAGCTGTTTTTT
clone_size: -; d_call: -; v_call: TRBV2; j_call: TRBJ2-3; cdr3_aa: CASSRSGSSTDTQYF; cdr3_nt: TGTGCCAGCAGCAGATCCGGGAGCAGCACAGATACGCAGTATTTT
clone_size: -; d_call: TRBD1; v_call: TRBV10-1; j_call: TRBJ1-1; cdr3_aa: CASSVLGQGNTEAFF; cdr3_nt: TGCGCCAGCAGTGTACTAGGACAGGGGAACACTGAAGCTTTCTTT
clone_size: few; d_call: -; v_call: TRBV6-1; j_call: TRBJ1-2; cdr3_aa: CASSAAGWSGGYTF; cdr3_nt: TGTGCCAGCAGTGCTGCGGGCTGGTCGGGTGGCTACACCTTC
clone_size: many; d_call: -; v_call: TRBV10-2; j_call: TRBJ1-1; cdr3_aa: CASSENRNTEAFF; cdr3_nt: TGCGCCAGCAGTGAGAACAGGAACACTGAAGCTTTCTTT
clone_size: -; d_call: -; v_call: TRBV19; j_call: TRBJ2-5; cdr3_aa: CASSLQGYAGTQYF; cdr3_nt: TGTGCCAGTAGTCTACAGGGTTACGCCGGGACCCAGTACTTC
clone_size: -; d_call: -; v_call: TRBV19; j_call: TRBJ1-2; cdr3_aa: CASHNVDHGYTF; cdr3_nt: TGTGCCAGCCACAACGTTGACCACGGCTACACCTTC
clone_size: -; d_call: -; v_call: TRBV9; j_call: TRBJ1-1; cdr3_aa: CASSASAGVTWPAFF; cdr3_nt: TGTGCCAGCAGTGCTTCGGCGGGGGTAACTTGGCCAGCTTTCTTT
clone_size: -; d_call: -; v_call: TRBV5-8; j_call: TRBJ1-2; cdr3_aa: CASKRGARSYGYTF; cdr3_nt: TGTGCCAGCAAAAGAGGGGCACGTAGCTATGGCTACACCTTC
clone_size: many; d_call: TRBD2; v_call: TRBV20-1; j_call: TRBJ2-5; cdr3_aa: CSARDLREAQETQYF; cdr3_nt: TGCAGTGCTAGAGATCTACGGGAGGCCCAAGAGACCCAGTACTTC
clone_size: many; d_call: TRBD1; v_call: TRBV5-6; j_call: TRBJ1-6; cdr3_aa: CASSLQDRPTGTLHF; cdr3_nt: TGTGCCAGCAGCTTACAGGACAGGCCGACGGGGACCCTCCACTTT
clone_size: -; d_call: -; v_call: TRBV2; j_call: TRBJ2-7; cdr3_aa: CASSALKLPPPFEQYF; cdr3_nt: TGTGCCAGCAGCGCCCTGAAACTACCTCCCCCCTTCGAGCAGTACTTC
clone_size: -; d_call: TRBD2; v_call: TRBV10-1; j_call: TRBJ2-1; cdr3_aa: CASTEGTSGCYEQFF; cdr3_nt: TGCGCCAGCACCGAGGGGACTAGCGGTTGTTACGAGCAGTTCTTC
clone_size: few; d_call: TRBD2; v_call: TRBV11-2; j_call: TRBJ2-1; cdr3_aa: CASSLDFGGSSYNEQFF; cdr3_nt: TGTGCCAGCAGCTTAGATTTCGGCGGGAGCTCCTACAATGAGCAGTTCTTC
clone_size: many; d_call: -; v_call: TRBV5-4; j_call: TRBJ1-3; cdr3_aa: CASSSRPTGNTIYF; cdr3_nt: TGTGCCAGCAGCTCTCGGCCTACCGGTAACACCATATATTTT
clone_size: many; d_call: TRBD2; v_call: TRBV24-1; j_call: TRBJ2-3; cdr3_aa: CATSDSGTSGYGDTQYF; cdr3_nt: TGTGCCACCAGTGATTCCGGGACTAGCGGATACGGAGATACGCAGTATTTT